The rows below give T cell receptor beta chains drawn from one sample of a study of Graves' ophthalmopathy and Graves' hyperthyroidism. A single record per CDR3 protein comes from TCRdb applying MiXCR to the multiplex PCR reads. The sample consists of 500,000 to 800,000 distinct CDR3 sequences, more than 40% of them appearing once. Sequencing used peripheral blood. The receptors come from an adult man with Graves' ophthalmopathy. CDR3s include the opening cysteine and the closing phenylalanine or tryptophan. D genes are given only for firm matches. Clone size is shown for a subset of rows, as once, few, many or a class of expanded clone.

v_call	j_call	d_call	clone_size	cdr3_nt	cdr3_aa
TRBV5-5	TRBJ2-7	NA	few	TGTGCCAGCAGCTGGGGACTGCTCTACGAGCAGTACTTC	CASSWGLLYEQYF
TRBV7-8	TRBJ1-2	TRBD1	many	TGTGCCAGCAGCGTCCGGGACAGGGGGCTTCCCGACTATGGCTACACCTTC	CASSVRDRGLPDYGYTF
TRBV9	TRBJ1-1	NA	NA	TGTGCCAGCCGTGGCATTCAGCGGAACACTGAAGCTTTCTTT	CASRGIQRNTEAFF
TRBV9	TRBJ2-3	TRBD2	NA	TGTGCCAGCAGCGTAGCTACTAGCGAGGGCACAGATACGCAGTATTTT	CASSVATSEGTDTQYF
TRBV10-3	TRBJ2-5	TRBD1	NA	TGTGCCAGCAGGCCCGGGACAGGGGATTTGAAGACCCAGTACTTC	CASRPGTGDLKTQYF
TRBV15	TRBJ2-7	TRBD1	many	TGTGCCACCAGCAGAGGACAGGGGGCGGGAGACGAGCAGTACTTC	CATSRGQGAGDEQYF
TRBV7-2	TRBJ2-3	NA	NA	TGTGCCAGCACCTACAGGGTCGGCACAGATACGCAGTATTTT	CASTYRVGTDTQYF
TRBV10-3	TRBJ2-5	TRBD2	NA	TGTGCCATAGGGGCGGGGACTAGCGGAGAGACCCAGTACTTC	CAIGAGTSGETQYF
TRBV5-1	TRBJ1-1	TRBD1	NA	TGCGCCAGCAGCTTGGAATTGGGACAGGGTCCTTGGAACACTGAAGCTTTCTTT	CASSLELGQGPWNTEAFF
TRBV6-6	TRBJ2-7	NA	many	TGTGCCAGCAGTTACTCCGGGACCCCCTACGAGCAGTACTTC	CASSYSGTPYEQYF
TRBV29-1	TRBJ2-5	NA	many	TGCAGCGTTGCGGGGCGGCAAGAGACCCAGTACTTC	CSVAGRQETQYF
TRBV2	TRBJ2-5	TRBD1	many	TGTGCCAGCAGTGGGGACAGCACGGGAACCCAGTACTTC	CASSGDSTGTQYF
TRBV24-1	TRBJ2-2	NA	NA	TGTGCCACCAGTGAGATTGGGACTCCCAAGGGCGGGGAGCTGTTTTTT	CATSEIGTPKGGELFF
TRBV12-3/TRBV12-4	TRBJ1-1	NA	NA	TGTGCCAGCAAACCCCGGCAGGGCCCGGACACTGAAGCTTTCTTT	CASKPRQGPDTEAFF
TRBV6-4	TRBJ2-2	NA	NA	TGTGCCAGCAGTGACTCAATGACCGGGGAGCTGTTTTTT	CASSDSMTGELFF
TRBV10-3	TRBJ1-1	NA	NA	TGTGCCATCAGTGAGTCGTACATGAACACTGAAGTTTTCTTT	CAISESYMNTEVFF